These T cell receptor beta chains were read from a single sample in a study of shared clonotypes between healthy human individuals. Method: immunoSEQ multiplex PCR; TCRdb's copy keeps in-frame clones and lacks some. The top ten clones hold more than 0.95% of a sample with some 2.1 million clones, just under 95% of them seen once. The material sequenced was naive CD8+ T cells sorted from blood. The receptors derive from a man between 18 and 35 years old in good health. Both conserved end residues are part of each CDR3. Each record gives: clone size, CDR3 length, D gene, J gene, V gene, CDR3 DNA, CDR3 protein. A D gene is named only where the DNA matches it firmly. Where a row states a size, it is once, few, many or the class of an expanded clone; other rows omit it.

. 15 . TRBJ1-5 TRBV23-1 TGCGCCAGCAGTCGCGTACTCTACTGCAATCAGCCCCAGCATTTT CASSRVLYCNQPQHF
. 14 . TRBJ1-5 TRBV9 TGTGCCAGCAGCGTAGCGGCGGGCAATCAGCCCCAGCATTTT CASSVAAGNQPQHF
. 14 . TRBJ1-5 TRBV7-9 TGTGCCAGCAGCTTAGGAACCAGAGGGCAGCCCCAGCATTTT CASSLGTRGQPQHF
. 15 TRBD1 TRBJ2-6 TRBV5-4 TGTGCCAGCAGCTCGCCGGGACAGGACCTTTCGGCCCTGACTTTC CASSSPGQDLSALTF
. 16 TRBD2 TRBJ2-1 TRBV18 TGTGCCAGCTCACCACCGTTACTAGCGGGAGTCAATGAGCAGTTCTTC CASSPPLLAGVNEQFF
once 15 TRBD2 TRBJ2-1 TRBV19 TGTGCCAGTAGTATCGGCCTAGCGGGAGTACGGGAGCAGTTCTTC CASSIGLAGVREQFF
. 13 TRBD1 TRBJ2-3 TRBV27 TGTGCCAGCATAGACAGGGGGACAGATACGCAGTATTTT CASIDRGTDTQYF
. 15 . TRBJ2-3 TRBV25-1 TGTGCCAGCAGTGATGAGGTCTCAACGTTACATACGCAGTATTTT CASSDEVSTLHTQYF
. 14 TRBD2 TRBJ2-7 TRBV28 TGTGCCAGCAGTGAGGTAGCGGGGACCTACGAGCAGTACTTC CASSEVAGTYEQYF
. 14 . TRBJ2-2 TRBV7-3 TGTGCCAGCAGCTTAGTTAAGAACACCGGGGAGCTGTTTTTT CASSLVKNTGELFF
. 16 . TRBJ2-3 TRBV15 TGTGCCACCAGCAGAGGAAGGGGGGCCAGCACAGATACGCAGTATTTT CATSRGRGASTDTQYF
. 13 . TRBJ2-1 TRBV5-4 TGTGCCAGCAGCTCGTCGTTTTACAATGAGCAGTTCTTC CASSSSFYNEQFF
. 13 . TRBJ2-7 TRBV27 TGTGCCAGCAGTATCGGGGGATACTACGAGCAGTACTTC CASSIGGYYEQYF
. 11 . TRBJ2-5 TRBV6-6 TGTGCCAGCACCCTTGGGGAGACCCAGTACTTC CASTLGETQYF
. 15 . TRBJ2-7 TRBV11-2 TGTGCCAGCAGCCAAACAGGGTCAATCGCCTACGAGCAGTACTTC CASSQTGSIAYEQYF
. 14 . TRBJ2-3 TRBV28 TGTGCCAGCAGTTTAGGTCCATCGACAGATACGCAGTATTTT CASSLGPSTDTQYF
once 15 . TRBJ2-7 TRBV15 TGTGCCACCAGCACGATGGAGGTAGGGCCAGGCGAGCAGTACTTC CATSTMEVGPGEQYF
. 16 TRBD1 TRBJ2-3 TRBV11-2 TGTGCCAGCAGCCATAAGTTGGACAGGGGTGCAGATACGCAGTATTTT CASSHKLDRGADTQYF